The 24 T cell receptor beta chains below come from one sample, sequenced in a study of T cell repertoires in cytomegalovirus infection (dated by TCRdb to about 2019). TCRdb records Illumina HiSeq 1500 as the sequencer. TCRdb reanalyzed the raw reads on its own, using fastp at Q25 for trimming and MiXCR for clone calling, and kept in-frame beta chains. CDR3 protein sequences are deduplicated, and each keeps its most common genes and DNA. The table for this sample lists around 450,000 distinct CDR3 sequences; 25% to 40% of them were counted only once. Roughly 13% of the sample belongs to the ten largest clones. The sequencing sample was made of PBMCs. These receptors were obtained from a human donor in good health (CMV status not recorded). Some clones in this sample may be carry-over from other donors' samples.

The V gene is TRBV12-3 or TRBV12-4, the J gene TRBJ2-2; no definite D call. V was cut by 4 bases and J by 1 base, with 7 bases left in between. The CDR3 is 14 amino acids. The CDR3 is CASSSQVNTGELFF. CDR3 coding DNA: TGTGCCAGCAGTTCCCAGGTGAACACCGGGGAGCTGTTTTTT.

This chain uses TRBV19 with TRBJ2-5; possible D gene TRBD2, 7 bases. Germline values: CDR1 LNHDA, CDR2 SQIVND (reference sequence). The CDR3 contains 15 residues. Trimming stripped 5 bases from V and 2 bases from J, with 15 bases between. For the CDR3, the DNA is TGTGCCAGTAGTTCCAGGGGAGGGTTGCAAGAGACCCAGTACTTC. This sequence encodes CASSSRGGLQETQYF.

This chain connects TRBV20-1 to TRBJ1-6, with a possible D match to TRBD1 (5 bases). CDR1 and CDR2 (germline): DFQATT, SNEGSKA (reference sequence). The ends were cut back, 3 bases at V and 8 bases at J, with 14 bases in the middle. The CDR3 consists of 14 residues. The CDR3 is CSARDRDGYSPLHF. Written as DNA, the CDR3 is TGCAGTGCTAGGGACCGGGACGGCTATTCACCCCTCCACTTT.

This clonotype appeared many times. V usage is TRBV7-2 and J usage is TRBJ2-5; D possibly corresponds to TRBD2 (5 bases). This CDR3 region has 15 residues. The V gene lost 7 bases and the J gene lost 1 base, with 16 bases spanning the gap. The germline gives CDR1 SGHTA, CDR2 FQGNSA. The CDR3 coding sequence is TGTGCCAGCAACCCAGAGGGAGCGATCCAAGAGACCCAGTACTTC. It specifies CASNPEGAIQETQYF.

This clonotype was observed a few times. This rearrangement joins TRBV5-5 to TRBJ1-6; possibly TRBD1 for D (6 bases). From germline, CDR1 is SGHKS and CDR2 YYEKEE (reference sequence). The CDR3 runs to 21 residues. Trimming stripped 0 bases from V and 0 bases from J, with 22 bases between. Here the CDR3 DNA reads TGTGCCAGCAGCTTGGAACCTACAGGGCCCTATCCGGGCTCCTATAATTCACCCCTCCACTTT. Translation: CASSLEPTGPYPGSYNSPLHF.

V and J are TRBV4-2 and TRBJ1-1; D uncertain. CDR3 length: 17 residues. Germline CDR1 reads LGHNA; CDR2 reads YNFKEQ. The V gene lost 4 bases and the J gene lost 4 bases, with 22 bases spanning the gap. The DNA for the CDR3 is TGTGCCAGCAGCCCCGCAAAGTCCTTGCGGGATGGCACTGAAGCTTTCTTT. Its translation is CASSPAKSLRDGTEAFF.

This clonotype was seen only a few times. This sequence joins TRBV9 and TRBJ1-2; D perhaps matches TRBD1 (5 bases). V shed 4 bases and J shed 8 bases, with 18 bases lying between them. Germline-derived CDR1 and CDR2 are SGDLS and YYNGEE. The CDR3 extends over 14 amino acids. The CDR3: CASSLDSGASGYTF. The CDR3 coding sequence is TGTGCCAGCAGCCTTGACAGTGGGGCGAGCGGCTACACCTTC. Drawing the rest from reference TRBV9 and TRBJ1-2, the complete variable domain is DSGVTQTPKHLITATGQRVTLRCSPRSGDLSVYWYQQSLDQGLQFLIQYYNGEERAKGNILERFSAQQFPDLHSELNLSSLELGDSALYFCASSLDSGASGYTFGSGTRLTVV.

This clonotype was seen only a few times. The J gene is TRBJ2-2, the V gene TRBV15, with D possibly being TRBD2 (6 bases). The CDR3 length is 13 residues. The V gene lost 3 bases and the J gene lost 4 bases, with 6 bases spanning the gap. Looked up from germline, CDR1 is LNHNV and CDR2 is YYDKDF (reference sequence). The CDR3 loop is CATSSGGTGELFF. In nucleotides, the CDR3 is TGTGCCACCAGCAGCGGGGGCACCGGGGAGCTGTTTTTT.

The J gene is TRBJ2-3, the V gene TRBV7-9, with D perhaps matching TRBD2 (5 bases). Germline V CDR1 and CDR2: SEHNR, FQNEAQ (reference sequence). V was cut by 5 bases and J by 2 bases, with 11 bases left in between. This CDR3 comprises 14 residues. Here the CDR3 reads CASSPRAYTDTQYF. CDR3 DNA: TGTGCCAGCAGCCCGAGGGCGTACACAGATACGCAGTATTTT.

V usage is TRBV29-1 and J usage is TRBJ1-5; 9 bases are a match to TRBD1. V dropped 6 bases and J dropped 5; count of bases not matched to a gene: 5. The CDR3 is 13 residues long. Germline V CDR1 and CDR2: SQVTM, ANQGSEA. CDR3: CSVGQGMDQPQHF. CDR3 nucleotide sequence: TGCAGCGTAGGACAGGGGATGGATCAGCCCCAGCATTTT.

This clonotype was counted many times. The CDR3 DNA reads as TGTGCCAGCAGTTCACACTCTGCAACTAATGAAAAACTGTTTTTT. This codes for CASSSHSATNEKLFF. The V and J genes are TRBV12-3 or TRBV12-4 and TRBJ1-4; D remains ambiguous. V was pared by 4 bases and J by 0 bases, with 9 bases between. This CDR3 contains 15 residues.

As regards this clonotype: Sequence at one end of the junction differs from germline and may be a read error. The chain joins TRBV11-2 to TRBJ2-1; D tentatively fits TRBD1 or TRBD2 (5 bases each). Germline V lookup: CDR1 SGHAT, CDR2 FQNNGV. This CDR3 spans 14 amino acids. CDR3 protein: CASSLVSGLNEQLF. Here the CDR3 DNA reads TGTGCCAGCAGCTTAGTATCGGGGCTCAATGAGCAGTTGTTC.

This chain connects TRBV6-1 to TRBJ2-7, with a weak D call TRBD1 (7 bases). Trimming took off 5 bases at V and 5 bases at J, with 22 bases between the two ends. Germline-derived CDR1 and CDR2 are MNHNS and SASEGT. The CDR3 loop spans 16 amino acids. The CDR3, as DNA: TGTGCCAGCAGTTCAAATTACAGGGGAGGTGGGCACGAGCAGTACTTC. Translated: CASSSNYRGGGHEQYF.

V is TRBV6-5 and J is TRBJ2-2; TRBD1 might be the D (5 bases). V was clipped by 0 bases and J by 3 bases, with 8 bases between them. The CDR3 extends over 15 amino acids. The V gene's germline CDR1 is MNHEY and CDR2 SVGAGI. CDR3 DNA: TGTGCCAGCAGTTACTCAACAGGTCACACCGGGGAGCTGTTTTTT. This translates into CASSYSTGHTGELFF.

The J gene is TRBJ1-4, the V gene TRBV18; 7 bases agree with TRBD1. The V and J ends lost 3 bases and 4 bases, in that order; junction bases with no gene match: 8. Per the germline V gene, CDR1 is KGHSH and CDR2 is LQKENI. The CDR3 contains 16 residues. The CDR3 region is CASSPNLGQSNEKLFF. Written as DNA, the CDR3 is TGTGCCAGCTCACCGAACTTGGGACAGAGTAATGAAAAACTGTTTTTT.

Worth noting for this clonotype: Likely a read error: the CDR3 ends without its conserved phenylalanine or tryptophan. This chain connects TRBV5-1 to TRBJ2-7; tentative D call: TRBD1 (6 bases). CDR3 length: 15 amino acids. V gave up 4 bases and J gave up 1 base, with 15 bases separating them. Looked up from germline, CDR1 is SGHRS and CDR2 is YFSETQ. This CDR3 is CASSGRWGQSYEQYL. CDR3 coding DNA: TGCGCCAGCAGCGGTAGGTGGGGGCAATCCTACGAGCAGTACTTA.

A word on this clonotype: A read error is likely, as this CDR3 ends without the conserved phenylalanine or tryptophan. The V gene is TRBV2, the J gene TRBJ1-1; D remains ambiguous. Germline-derived CDR1 and CDR2 are SNHLY and FYNNEI. Trimming left V 6 bases short and J 0 bases short, with 8 bases between. This CDR3 has 13 amino acids. CDR3 loop: CASRPGMNTEAFL. Here the CDR3 DNA reads TGTGCCAGCAGGCCCGGTATGAACACTGAAGCTTTCTTG.

This clonotype appeared many times. The chain recombines TRBV4-1 with TRBJ1-1, with 8 bases aligning to TRBD1. The CDR3 runs to 15 residues. V shed 3 bases, J shed 4 bases, and the junction held 7 bases outside the gene matches. Germline assignment: CDR1 MGHRA and CDR2 YSYEKL. The CDR3 region has the DNA TGCGCCAGCAGCCAGGGAGGACAGGGAGGCACTGAAGCTTTCTTT. This translates into CASSQGGQGGTEAFF.

This clonotype was observed at least ten times. The chain is built from TRBV7-2 and TRBJ1-5; 12 bases line up with TRBD1. J was trimmed by 6 bases and V by 5 bases; bases with no gene match: 5. The germline gives CDR1 SGHTA, CDR2 FQGNSA. This CDR3 comprises 15 residues. In DNA, the CDR3 is TGTGCCAGCAGCACGGGACAGGGGGCCCCTCAGCCCCAGCATTTT. It is translated as CASSTGQGAPQPQHF.

The chain links TRBV29-1 to TRBJ1-1; D uncertain. Germline V lookup: CDR1 SQVTM, CDR2 ANQGSEA. V was shortened by 7 bases and J by 0 bases, with 15 bases between the two germline ends. This CDR3 region has 14 residues. CDR3 DNA sequence: TGCAGCGCGAGCCGGGTGGGGATGAACACTGAAGCTTTCTTT. Protein: CSASRVGMNTEAFF.

The chain carries TRBV20-1 and TRBJ1-2; 8 bases are shared with TRBD1. With 6 bases clipped from V and 8 bases from J, the junction kept 5 bases outside the gene matches. In germline, CDR1 is DFQATT, CDR2 SNEGSKA (reference sequence). The CDR3 consists of 11 residues. CDR3: CSAGQGRGYTF. The CDR3 DNA reads as TGCAGTGCAGGACAGGGTCGCGGCTACACCTTC.

V usage is TRBV7-9 and J usage is TRBJ2-5; 9 nucleotides align to TRBD2. This CDR3 comprises 16 residues. Germline-derived CDR1 and CDR2 are SEHNR and FQNEAQ (reference sequence). V gave up 5 bases and J gave up 2 bases; unmatched junction bases: 9. The CDR3 loop is CASSPSAGGLQETQYF. The CDR3 DNA follows: TGTGCCAGCAGCCCCTCAGCGGGGGGTTTACAAGAGACCCAGTACTTC.

CDR3 coding DNA: TGTGCCGCTACCCGGGATAGGATGAACACTGAAGCTTTCTTT. Translating it yields CAATRDRMNTEAFF. The V gene is TRBV6-2 or TRBV6-3, the J gene TRBJ1-1; D not resolved. CDR3 length: 14 residues. CDR1 MNHEY and CDR2 SVGEGT come from the germline V gene. V was cut by 11 bases and J by 0 bases, with 16 bases left in between.

Only a few counts were recorded for this clonotype. The rearrangement uses TRBV19 and TRBJ2-2, with D uncertain. The CDR3 consists of 13 residues. Trimming shortened V by 3 bases and J by 7 bases, and 9 bases separated the two germline ends. CDR1 is LNHDA and CDR2 is SQIVND in the germline V gene (reference sequence). In DNA, the CDR3 is TGTGCCAGTAGTATCAACGACGGCGGGGAGCTGTTTTTT. This sequence encodes CASSINDGGELFF. The full variable domain, in which reference TRBV19 and TRBJ2-2 provide the parts outside the CDR3, is DGGITQSPKYLFRKEGQNVTLSCEQNLNHDAMYWYRQDPGQGLRLIYYSQIVNDFQKGDIAEGYSVSREKKESFPLTVTSAQKNPTAFYLCASSINDGGELFFGEGSRLTVL.